This T cell receptor (beta chain) originates from a study of tumor and adjacent non-tumor tissue in lung cancer (dated by TCRdb to 2017 to 2018). Looking at the study overall: Of the cohort, about 11 patients had adenocarcinoma, 2 had squamous cell carcinoma and 1 had small cell lung cancer. In total, sequencing yielded 130,000,000 or so productive TCRbeta reads, which works out to an average of approximately 4 million reads per sample. The roughly 15 enrolled patients, of whom approximately 10 were men and 5 were women, were aged roughly 30 to 80 years and were diagnosed with TNM stage I to III disease. For each patient, one tumor sample and one normal lung sample were taken, giving under 35 paired specimens that underwent TCRbeta CDR3 sequencing. The study compared bulk TCRbeta repertoires between lung tumor tissue and matched distant non-tumor lung tissue from 15 or so lung cancer patients. The paper as a whole reports these results and caveats: Neither the sequencing platform nor unique molecular identifiers are named or mentioned anywhere in the methods. Peripheral blood was not sequenced, so blood TCRbeta repertoires in these lung cancer patients were not examined. The top 100 clones made up a significantly larger cumulative share of the repertoire in normal lung than in tumor tissue. Tumor tissue showed significantly higher TCR diversity (inverse Simpson) than normal lung tissue, at around 450 vs 150 (P = 0.0075, Mann-Whitney U test). The cohort had only around 15 patients, and the authors noted that larger samples and more detailed clinical data are needed. Younger patients had significantly higher TCR diversity, and higher tumor TCR diversity was associated with shorter overall and disease-free survival.

Bulk unsorted tissue served as the source for RNA extraction, and RNA quality was assessed using a NanoDrop ND-1000 and an Agilent 2100. All donors had newly diagnosed lung cancer, had not received prior chemotherapy, and were admitted for thoracic surgery in China between August and November 2014. Anyone who had undergone radiotherapy or chemotherapy before, or who had another cancer at the same time, was left out of the study. Surgical tissue pieces of roughly 1-2 cm3 were preserved in RNAlater solution and were kept at -80 degrees C until use. Receptors were amplified or captured by multiplex PCR. The instrument given in TCRdb is Illumina HiSeq 2500. TCRbeta libraries were constructed through three rounds of nested PCR with primers (Table S4) according to protocols adapted from ARM-PCR. PCR products of 200-500 bp were gel-excised and purified with the QIAquick gel extraction kit before sequencing. Per the original workflow: Reads were cleaned using Trimmomatic, were merged into complete CDR3 sequences using FLASH, and were assigned to V(D)J germline segments using MiTCR. VDJtools was used to compute clonal diversity as the inverse Simpson's index. In-frame sequences lacking a premature stop codon were counted as productive reads. TCRdb applied fastp at Q25 and MiXCR to the public reads, then kept only in-frame beta chains. Entries that share a CDR3 protein sequence are merged under the most common genes and DNA. The V and J calls, along with clone size, are taken from TCRdb and not from the paper's own processing. The sample records about 110,000 distinct CDR3 sequences, under 90% of which are singletons. The ten top clones hold approximately 24% of the sample.

On this clonotype itself: Which antigen it targets is not known. This may be a read error: a much more frequent sequence differs by one nucleotide.

Sequences were obtained from lung tumor tissue. The receptor's source is a man aged 70-80 years with non-small cell lung cancer.

The encoded CDR3 is CASNIERNTEAFF. Read as DNA, the sequence is TGTGCCAGTAATATTGAACGGAACACTGAAGCTTTCTTT. The rearrangement joined TRBV19 to TRBJ1-1; the D gene assignment is ambiguous. Spanning cysteine to phenylalanine, the CDR3 consists of 13 amino acids. The read is trimmed to its CDR3 DNA, 39 bases read in frame from base 1. Looking up the germline V gene (reference sequence) yields CDR1 LNHDA and CDR2 SQIVND. Trimming removed 7 bases from V and 1 base from J, leaving 10 bases between the germline ends.